The present T cell receptor (beta chain) was sequenced within a study of cytomegalovirus exposure and HLA in healthy donors. Findings of the study overall: When presence/absence was analysed, sequencing depth was taken to be roughly uniform across donors. The study found most TCR sequences rare, yet found some public TCRs in many donors.

V dropped 4 bases and J dropped 0 bases, with 8 bases sitting between them. The CDR3 length is 14 residues. Germline CDR1 SGDLS, CDR2 YYNGEE. As to this clone: What it binds is unknown.

Vbeta (60) and Jbeta (13) primers were used in the PCR. Profiled with immunoSEQ multiplex PCR; TCRdb holds only in-frame clones, not every one. Among about 150,000 clones, around three quarters were seen once, and the ten largest hold 3%. Sample: PBMCs. This sequence joins TRBV9 and TRBJ2-1; D might be TRBD2 (6 bases). This sequence originates from a man aged 35-49 years in good health and CMV-seropositive. The CDR3 protein is CASSRLDSYNEQFF. CDR3 sequence (DNA): TGTGCCAGCAGCCGACTAGACTCCTACAATGAGCAGTTCTTC.